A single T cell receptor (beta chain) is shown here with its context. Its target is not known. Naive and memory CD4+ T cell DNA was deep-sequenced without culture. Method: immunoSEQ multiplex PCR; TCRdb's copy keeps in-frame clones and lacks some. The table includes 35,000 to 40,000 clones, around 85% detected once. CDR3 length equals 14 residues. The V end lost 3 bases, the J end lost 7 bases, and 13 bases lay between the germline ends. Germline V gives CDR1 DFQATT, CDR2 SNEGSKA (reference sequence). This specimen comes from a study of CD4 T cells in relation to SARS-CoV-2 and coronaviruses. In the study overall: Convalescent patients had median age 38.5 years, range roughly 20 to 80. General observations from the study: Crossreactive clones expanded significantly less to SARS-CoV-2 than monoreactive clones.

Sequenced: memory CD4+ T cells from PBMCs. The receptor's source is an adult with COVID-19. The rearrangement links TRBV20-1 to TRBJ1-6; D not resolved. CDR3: CSASLLQGNSPLHF. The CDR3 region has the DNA TGCAGTGCTAGTCTGCTCCAAGGGAATTCACCCCTCCACTTT.